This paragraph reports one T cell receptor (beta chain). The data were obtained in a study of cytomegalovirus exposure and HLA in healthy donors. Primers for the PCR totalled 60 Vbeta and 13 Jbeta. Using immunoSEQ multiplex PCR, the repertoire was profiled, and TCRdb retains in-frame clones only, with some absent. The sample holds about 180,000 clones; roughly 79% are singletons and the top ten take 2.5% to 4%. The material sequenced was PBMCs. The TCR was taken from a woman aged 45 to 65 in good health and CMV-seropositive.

Written as DNA, the CDR3 is TGTGCCTCGGGGAAATACGAGCAGTACTTC. Protein sequence: CASGKYEQYF. The chain combines TRBV10-3 with TRBJ2-7, with D perhaps TRBD2 (5 bases). The germline V and J ends were trimmed by 11 bases and 4 bases, with 9 bases remaining between them. Germline values: CDR1 ENHRY, CDR2 SYGVKD. CDR3 length: 10 residues.